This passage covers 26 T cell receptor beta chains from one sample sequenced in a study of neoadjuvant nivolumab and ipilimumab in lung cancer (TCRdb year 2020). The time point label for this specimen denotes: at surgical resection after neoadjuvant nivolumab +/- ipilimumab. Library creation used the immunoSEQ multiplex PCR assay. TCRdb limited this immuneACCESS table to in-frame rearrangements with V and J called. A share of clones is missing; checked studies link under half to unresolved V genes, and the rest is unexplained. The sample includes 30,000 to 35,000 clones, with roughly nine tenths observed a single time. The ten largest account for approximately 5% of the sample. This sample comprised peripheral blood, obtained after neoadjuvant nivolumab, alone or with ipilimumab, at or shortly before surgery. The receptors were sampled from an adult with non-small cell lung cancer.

The CDR3 loop reads CASSLISGQGAGAFF. The CDR3, as DNA: TGTGCCAGCAGTTTAATCTCGGGCCAGGGGGCCGGAGCTTTCTTT. The chain couples TRBV27 to TRBJ1-1; 8 nucleotides line up with TRBD1. V dropped 2 bases and J dropped 10; count of bases not matched to a gene: 12. CDR1 MNHEY and CDR2 SMNVEV come from the germline V gene (reference sequence). CDR3 length: 15 amino acids.

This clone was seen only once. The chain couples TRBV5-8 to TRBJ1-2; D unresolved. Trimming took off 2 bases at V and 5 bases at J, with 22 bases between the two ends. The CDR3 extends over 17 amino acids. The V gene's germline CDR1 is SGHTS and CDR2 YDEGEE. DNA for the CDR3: TGTGCCAGCAGCTTAACCCTAAATCCCATAGGGCTATATGGCTACACCTTC. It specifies CASSLTLNPIGLYGYTF.

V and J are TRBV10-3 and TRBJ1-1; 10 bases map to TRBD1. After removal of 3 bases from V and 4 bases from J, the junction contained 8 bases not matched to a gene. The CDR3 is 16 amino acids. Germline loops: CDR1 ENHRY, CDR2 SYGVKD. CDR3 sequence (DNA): TGTGCCATCAGTGACCGAGACAGGGGGCAATCCACTGAAGCTTTCTTT. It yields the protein CAISDRDRGQSTEAFF.

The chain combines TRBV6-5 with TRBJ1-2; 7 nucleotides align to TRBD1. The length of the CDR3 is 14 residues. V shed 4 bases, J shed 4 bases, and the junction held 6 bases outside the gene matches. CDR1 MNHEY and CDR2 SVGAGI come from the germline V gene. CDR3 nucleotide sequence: TGTGCCAGCAGTTCTCCCGGGACAGCCTATGGCTACACCTTC. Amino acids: CASSSPGTAYGYTF.

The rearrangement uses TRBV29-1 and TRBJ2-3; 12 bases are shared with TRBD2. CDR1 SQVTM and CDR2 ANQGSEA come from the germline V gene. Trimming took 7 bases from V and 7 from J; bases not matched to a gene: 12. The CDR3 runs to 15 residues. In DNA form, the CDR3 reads TGCAGCGCATCTCTAGGACTAGCGGGGTCTTATACGCAGTATTTT. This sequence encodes CSASLGLAGSYTQYF.

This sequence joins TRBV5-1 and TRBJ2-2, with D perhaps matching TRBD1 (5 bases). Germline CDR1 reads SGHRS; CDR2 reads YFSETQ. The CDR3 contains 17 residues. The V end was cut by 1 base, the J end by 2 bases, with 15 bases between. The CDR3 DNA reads TGCGCCAGCAGCTTGCCGCAGGGCATCAGCAACACCGGGGAGCTGTTTTTT. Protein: CASSLPQGISNTGELFF.

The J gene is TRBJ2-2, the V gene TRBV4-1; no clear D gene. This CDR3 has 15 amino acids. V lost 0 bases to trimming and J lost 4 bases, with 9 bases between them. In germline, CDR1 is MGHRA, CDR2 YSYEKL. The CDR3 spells CASSQEGGLTGELFF. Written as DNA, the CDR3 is TGCGCCAGCAGCCAAGAGGGTGGGCTCACCGGGGAGCTGTTTTTT.

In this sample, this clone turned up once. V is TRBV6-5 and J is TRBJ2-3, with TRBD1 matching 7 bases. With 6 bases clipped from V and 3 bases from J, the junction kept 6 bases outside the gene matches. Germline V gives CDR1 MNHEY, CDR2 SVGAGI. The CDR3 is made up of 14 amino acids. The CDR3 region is CASRMGRGTDTQYF. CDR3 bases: TGTGCCAGCAGAATGGGCAGGGGGACAGATACGCAGTATTTT.

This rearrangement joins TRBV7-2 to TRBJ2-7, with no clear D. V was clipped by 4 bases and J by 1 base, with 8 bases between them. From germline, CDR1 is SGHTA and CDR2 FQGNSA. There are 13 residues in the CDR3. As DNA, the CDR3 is TGTGCCAGCAGCTGGCAGAATTCCTACGAGCAGTACTTC. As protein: CASSWQNSYEQYF.

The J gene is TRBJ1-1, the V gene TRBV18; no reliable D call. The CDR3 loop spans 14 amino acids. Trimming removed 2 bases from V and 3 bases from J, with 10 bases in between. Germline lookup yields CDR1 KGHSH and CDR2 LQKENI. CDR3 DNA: TGTGCCAGCTCACCAGCAGGACGATACACTGAAGCTTTCTTT. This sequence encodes CASSPAGRYTEAFF.

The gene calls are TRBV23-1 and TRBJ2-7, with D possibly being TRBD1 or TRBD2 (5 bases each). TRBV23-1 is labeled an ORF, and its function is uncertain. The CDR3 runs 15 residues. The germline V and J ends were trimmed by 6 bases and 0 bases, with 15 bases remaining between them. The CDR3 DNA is TGCGCCAGCAGCCCACGAGGGGTGAGCTCCTACGAGCAGTACTTC. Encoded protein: CASSPRGVSSYEQYF.

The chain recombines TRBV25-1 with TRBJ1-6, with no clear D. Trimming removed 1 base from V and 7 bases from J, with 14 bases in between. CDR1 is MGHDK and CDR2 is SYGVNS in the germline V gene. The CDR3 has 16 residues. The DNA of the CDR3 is TGTGCCAGCAGTGAATTTTTGAGGGAGCGAAATTCACCCCTCCACTTT. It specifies CASSEFLRERNSPLHF.

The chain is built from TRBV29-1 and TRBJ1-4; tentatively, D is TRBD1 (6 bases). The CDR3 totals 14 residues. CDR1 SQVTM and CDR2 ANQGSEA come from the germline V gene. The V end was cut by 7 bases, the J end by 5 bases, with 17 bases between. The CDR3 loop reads CSATRAGVNEKLFF. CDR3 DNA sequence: TGCAGCGCCACCCGGGCAGGGGTAAATGAAAAACTGTTTTTT.

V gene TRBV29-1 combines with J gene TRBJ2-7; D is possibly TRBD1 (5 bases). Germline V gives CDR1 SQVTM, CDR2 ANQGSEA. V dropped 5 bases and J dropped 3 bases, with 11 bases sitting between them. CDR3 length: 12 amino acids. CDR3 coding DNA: TGCAGCGTTATTACAGGTATCTACGAGCAGTACTTC. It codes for CSVITGIYEQYF.

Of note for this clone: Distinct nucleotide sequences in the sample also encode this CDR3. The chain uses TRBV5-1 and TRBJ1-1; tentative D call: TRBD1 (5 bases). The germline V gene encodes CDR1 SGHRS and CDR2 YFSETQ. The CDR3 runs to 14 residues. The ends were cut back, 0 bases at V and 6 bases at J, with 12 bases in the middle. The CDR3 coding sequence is TGCGCCAGCAGCTTGGCGGGGGGATTGTCTGAAGCTTTCTTT. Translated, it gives CASSLAGGLSEAFF.

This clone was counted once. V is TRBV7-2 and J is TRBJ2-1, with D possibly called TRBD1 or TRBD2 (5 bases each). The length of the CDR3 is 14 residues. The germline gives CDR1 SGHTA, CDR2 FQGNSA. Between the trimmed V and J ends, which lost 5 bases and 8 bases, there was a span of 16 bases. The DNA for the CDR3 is TGTGCCAGCAGCCTTAGAGAGGGGAAATATGAGCAGTTCTTC. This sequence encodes CASSLREGKYEQFF.

CDR3 sequence: CASSLVGSNTEAFF. The CDR3 coding sequence is TGTGCCAGCAGCTTGGTGGGGTCTAACACTGAAGCTTTCTTT. The chain carries TRBV5-4 and TRBJ1-1; the D is unclear. Germline CDR1 SGHNT, CDR2 YYREEE (reference sequence). This CDR3 is 14 amino acids long. The V and J ends lost 0 bases and 2 bases respectively, with 8 bases between them.

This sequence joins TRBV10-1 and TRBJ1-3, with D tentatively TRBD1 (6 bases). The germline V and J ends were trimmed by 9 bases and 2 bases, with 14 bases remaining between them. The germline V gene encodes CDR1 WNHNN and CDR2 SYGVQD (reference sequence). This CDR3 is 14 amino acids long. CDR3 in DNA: TGCGCCAGTACAGGGAAGGGGGCTGGAAACACCATATATTTT. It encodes CASTGKGAGNTIYF.

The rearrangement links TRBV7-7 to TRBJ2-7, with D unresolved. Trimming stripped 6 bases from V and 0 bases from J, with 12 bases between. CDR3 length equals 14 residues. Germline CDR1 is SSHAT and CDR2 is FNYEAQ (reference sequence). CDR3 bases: TGTGCCAGCAGTCCAGGCGGCAGCTCCTACGAGCAGTACTTC. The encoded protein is CASSPGGSSYEQYF.

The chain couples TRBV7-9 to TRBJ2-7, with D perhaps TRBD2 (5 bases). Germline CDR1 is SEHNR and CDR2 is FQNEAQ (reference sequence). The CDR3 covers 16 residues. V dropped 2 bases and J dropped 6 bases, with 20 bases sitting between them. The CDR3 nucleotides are TGTGCCAGCAGCTTAACTAGGAACCCTAACCTAAGCGAGCAGTACTTC. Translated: CASSLTRNPNLSEQYF.

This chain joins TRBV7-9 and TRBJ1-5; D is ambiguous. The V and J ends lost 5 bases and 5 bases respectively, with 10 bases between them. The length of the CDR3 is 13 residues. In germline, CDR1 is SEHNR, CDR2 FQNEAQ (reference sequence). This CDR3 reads CASSPSTHQPQHF. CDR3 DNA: TGTGCCAGCAGCCCTTCGACCCATCAGCCCCAGCATTTT.

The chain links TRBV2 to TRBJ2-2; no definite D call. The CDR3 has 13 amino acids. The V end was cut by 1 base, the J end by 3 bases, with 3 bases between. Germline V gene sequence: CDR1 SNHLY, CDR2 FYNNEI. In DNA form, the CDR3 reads TGTGCCAGCAGTGAAGACTACACCGGGGAGCTGTTTTTT. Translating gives CASSEDYTGELFF. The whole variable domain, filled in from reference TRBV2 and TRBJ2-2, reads EPEVTQTPSHQVTQMGQEVILRCVPISNHLYFYWYRQILGQKVEFLVSFYNNEISEKSEIFDDQFSVERPDGSNFTLKIRSTKLEDSAMYFCASSEDYTGELFFGEGSRLTVL.

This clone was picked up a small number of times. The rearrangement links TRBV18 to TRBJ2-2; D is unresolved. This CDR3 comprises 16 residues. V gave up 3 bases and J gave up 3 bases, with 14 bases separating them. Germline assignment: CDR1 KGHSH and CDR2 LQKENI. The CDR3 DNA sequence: TGTGCCAGCTCACCCCCTGTGGAGCGACACACCGGGGAGCTGTTTTTT. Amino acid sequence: CASSPPVERHTGELFF.

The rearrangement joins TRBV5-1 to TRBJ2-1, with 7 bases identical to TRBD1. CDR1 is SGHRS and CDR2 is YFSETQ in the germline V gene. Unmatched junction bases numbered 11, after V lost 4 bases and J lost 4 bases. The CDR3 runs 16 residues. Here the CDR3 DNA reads TGCGCCAGCAGCGTACTACAGGGGCGCGGGTACAATGAGCAGTTCTTC. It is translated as CASSVLQGRGYNEQFF.

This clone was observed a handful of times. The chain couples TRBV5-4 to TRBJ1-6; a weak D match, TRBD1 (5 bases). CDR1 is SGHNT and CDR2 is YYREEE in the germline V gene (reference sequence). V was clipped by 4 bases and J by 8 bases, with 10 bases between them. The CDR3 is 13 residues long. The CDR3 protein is CASSTSRDSPLHF. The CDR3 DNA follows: TGTGCCAGCAGCACTTCCAGGGATTCACCCCTCCACTTT.

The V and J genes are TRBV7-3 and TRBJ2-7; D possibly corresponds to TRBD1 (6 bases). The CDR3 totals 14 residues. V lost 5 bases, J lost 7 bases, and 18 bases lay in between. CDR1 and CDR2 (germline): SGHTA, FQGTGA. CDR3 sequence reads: CASSLGQTNGEQYF. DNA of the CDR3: TGTGCCAGCAGCCTCGGACAGACCAACGGGGAGCAGTACTTC.